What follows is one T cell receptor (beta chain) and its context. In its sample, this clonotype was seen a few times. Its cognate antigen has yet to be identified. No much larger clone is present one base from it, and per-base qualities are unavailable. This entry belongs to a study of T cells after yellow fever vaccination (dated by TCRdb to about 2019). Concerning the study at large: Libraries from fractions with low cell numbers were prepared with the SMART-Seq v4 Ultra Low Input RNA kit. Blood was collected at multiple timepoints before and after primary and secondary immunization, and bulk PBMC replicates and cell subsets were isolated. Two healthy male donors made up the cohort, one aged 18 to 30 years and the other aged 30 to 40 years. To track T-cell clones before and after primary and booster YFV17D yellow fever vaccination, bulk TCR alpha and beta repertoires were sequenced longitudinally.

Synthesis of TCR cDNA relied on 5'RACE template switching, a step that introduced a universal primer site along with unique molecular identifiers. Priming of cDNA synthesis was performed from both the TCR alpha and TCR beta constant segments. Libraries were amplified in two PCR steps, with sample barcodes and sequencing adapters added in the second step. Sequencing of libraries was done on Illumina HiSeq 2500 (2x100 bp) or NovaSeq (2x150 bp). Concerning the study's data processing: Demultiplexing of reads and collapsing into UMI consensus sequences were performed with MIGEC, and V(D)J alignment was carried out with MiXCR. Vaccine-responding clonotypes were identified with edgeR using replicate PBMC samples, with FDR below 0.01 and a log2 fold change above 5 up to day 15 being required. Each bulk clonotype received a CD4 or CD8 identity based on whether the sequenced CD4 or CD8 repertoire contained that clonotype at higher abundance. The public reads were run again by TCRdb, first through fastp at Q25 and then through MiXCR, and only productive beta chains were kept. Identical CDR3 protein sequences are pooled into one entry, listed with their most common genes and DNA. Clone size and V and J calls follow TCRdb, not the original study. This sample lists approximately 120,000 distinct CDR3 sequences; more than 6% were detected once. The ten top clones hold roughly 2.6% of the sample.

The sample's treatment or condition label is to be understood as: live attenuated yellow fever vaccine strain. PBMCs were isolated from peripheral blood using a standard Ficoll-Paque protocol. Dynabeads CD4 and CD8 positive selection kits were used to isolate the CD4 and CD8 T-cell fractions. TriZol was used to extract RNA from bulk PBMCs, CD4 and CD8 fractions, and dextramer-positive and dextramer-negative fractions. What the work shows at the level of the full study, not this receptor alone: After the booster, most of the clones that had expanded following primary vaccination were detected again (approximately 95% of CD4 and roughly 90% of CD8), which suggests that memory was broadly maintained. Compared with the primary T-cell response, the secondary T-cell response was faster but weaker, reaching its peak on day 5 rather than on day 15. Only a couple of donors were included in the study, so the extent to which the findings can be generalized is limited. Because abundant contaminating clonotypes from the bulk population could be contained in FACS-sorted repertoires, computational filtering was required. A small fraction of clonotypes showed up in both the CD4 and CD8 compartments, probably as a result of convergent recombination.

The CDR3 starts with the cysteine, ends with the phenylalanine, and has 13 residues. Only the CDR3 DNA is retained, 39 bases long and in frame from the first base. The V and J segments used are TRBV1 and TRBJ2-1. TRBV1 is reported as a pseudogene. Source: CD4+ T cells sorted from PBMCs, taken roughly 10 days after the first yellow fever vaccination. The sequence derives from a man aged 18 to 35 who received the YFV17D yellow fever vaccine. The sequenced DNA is TGCACCAGCAGCCACGGCCCCTACAATGAGCAGTTCTTC. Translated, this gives CTSSHGPYNEQFF.